This is a list of T cell receptor beta chains from one sample in a study of response to subunit inactivated influenza vaccine. One entry per CDR3 protein, called by TCRdb with MiXCR from the RT-PCR reads. The sample comprises 540,000 or so distinct CDR3 sequences, over 10% of which are singletons, and about an eighth rests with the top ten. The sequenced sample was PBMCs from blood, obtained more than 35 days after vaccination. All receptors derive from a man aged 50 to 59 who received an inactivated influenza vaccine. Each CDR3 is given with its conserved first and last residue. A D gene is named only where the DNA matches it firmly. Where a row states a size, it is once, few, many or the class of an expanded clone; other rows omit it.

clone_size j_call v_call d_call cdr3_aa cdr3_nt
few TRBJ1-2 TRBV5-1 - CASSLGTDGGYTF TGCGCCAGCAGCCTAGGGACGGATGGTGGCTACACCTTC
few TRBJ1-1 TRBV15 TRBD1 CATSRDRGPTEAFF TGTGCCACCAGCAGGGACAGGGGGCCGACTGAAGCTTTCTTT
- TRBJ2-5 TRBV6-5 TRBD1 CASSYARGPYQETQYF TGTGCCAGCAGTTATGCCAGGGGGCCGTACCAAGAGACCCAGTACTTC
many TRBJ2-2 TRBV5-1 - CASSTRDRGYTGELFF TGCGCCAGCAGCACAAGGGACCGGGGATACACCGGGGAGCTGTTTTTT
few TRBJ1-1 TRBV20-1 - CSARQGTEAFF TGCAGTGCGCGTCAGGGTACTGAAGCTTTCTTT
- TRBJ2-7 TRBV7-2 TRBD2 CASSRGTSGAPNYEQYF TGTGCCAGCAGCCGAGGGACTAGCGGGGCCCCAAACTACGAGCAGTACTTC
many TRBJ1-5 TRBV12-3/TRBV12-4 - CASKKADNQPQHF TGTGCCAGCAAAAAAGCAGACAATCAGCCCCAGCATTTT
few TRBJ1-2 TRBV7-9 TRBD1 CASSLATGAGYGYTF TGTGCCAGCAGCTTAGCGACAGGGGCGGGCTATGGCTACACCTTC
few TRBJ1-2 TRBV29-1 TRBD1 CSVVALGQGASGYGYTF TGCAGCGTCGTAGCCCTCGGACAGGGGGCGTCCGGTTATGGCTACACCTTC
- TRBJ2-7 TRBV11-2 TRBD2 CASSSQWGAAGVFSYEQYF TGTGCCAGCAGCAGCCAATGGGGGGCAGCGGGAGTTTTCTCCTACGAGCAGTACTTC
few TRBJ1-4 TRBV5-1 - CASSDDSAMGEKLFF TGCGCCAGCAGCGACGACAGTGCCATGGGTGAAAAACTGTTTTTT
many TRBJ1-2 TRBV7-2 - CASSLSHF TGTGCCAGCAGCCTTTCTCACTTC
few TRBJ2-7 TRBV5-1 TRBD1 CASSKGTGGLYEQYF TGCGCCAGCAGCAAAGGGACAGGGGGCCTCTACGAGCAGTACTTC
- TRBJ2-7 TRBV6-2/TRBV6-3 TRBD2 CASSYSGNSYEQYF TGTGCCAGCAGTTATAGCGGGAACTCCTACGAGCAGTACTTC
few TRBJ2-1 TRBV5-1 TRBD2 CASSLPLAGVGEQFF TGCGCCAGCAGCTTGCCCCTAGCGGGAGTAGGTGAGCAGTTCTTC
- TRBJ2-7 TRBV19 TRBD2 CASSIDNGGAYEQYF TGTGCCAGTAGTATAGATAACGGGGGGGCCTACGAGCAGTACTTC
- TRBJ1-2 TRBV28 - CASSSPPRANYGYTF TGTGCCAGCAGTTCCCCTCCCCGGGCGAACTATGGCTACACCTTC
few TRBJ2-3 TRBV7-3 - CASSLIGGDADTQYF TGTGCCAGCAGCTTAATTGGGGGAGACGCAGATACGCAGTATTTT
few TRBJ2-7 TRBV12-3/TRBV12-4 TRBD2 CASSPSGSASYEQYF TGTGCCAGCAGTCCTAGCGGGTCAGCCTCCTACGAGCAGTACTTC
- TRBJ2-3 TRBV12-3/TRBV12-4 TRBD2 CASSLFAGGGDTQYF TGTGCCAGCAGTTTATTTGCGGGGGGGGGAGATACGCAGTATTTT
few TRBJ2-7 TRBV4-3 TRBD1 CASSQLRVVGTENTYEQYF TGCGCCAGCAGCCAACTCCGAGTAGTTGGGACAGAGAACACCTACGAGCAGTACTTC
few TRBJ2-7 TRBV29-1 - CSVETRQGGIYEQYF TGCAGCGTTGAAACTAGGCAGGGGGGGATCTACGAGCAGTACTTC
- TRBJ1-1 TRBV7-9 TRBD1 CASSSDRTNTEAFF TGTGCCAGCAGCTCGGACAGGACGAACACTGAAGCTTTCTTT
- TRBJ2-2 TRBV30 - CAWSGRANTGELFF TGTGCCTGGAGCGGCAGGGCGAACACCGGGGAGCTGTTTTTT
- TRBJ2-4 TRBV20-1 TRBD1 CSARQQGSPKNIQYF TGCAGTGCTAGGCAACAGGGGTCGCCCAAAAACATTCAGTACTTC
- TRBJ2-3 TRBV6-2/TRBV6-3 - CASSSDRRTDTQYF TGTGCCAGCAGTTCCGACAGACGCACAGATACGCAGTATTTT
- TRBJ2-2 TRBV14 - CASSPYRRGELFF TGTGCCAGCAGCCCGTACAGGCGCGGGGAGCTGTTTTTT
few TRBJ2-5 TRBV4-2 - CASSQTGNQETQYF TGTGCCAGCAGCCAAACCGGGAATCAAGAGACCCAGTACTTC
- TRBJ1-1 TRBV6-2/TRBV6-3 TRBD1 CASSFSDRGVNTEAFF TGTGCCAGCAGTTTTTCGGACAGGGGGGTGAACACTGAAGCTTTCTTT
- TRBJ2-3 TRBV3-1 TRBD2 CASSLLAGGVRTQYF TGTGCCAGCAGCCTACTAGCGGGAGGAGTTAGGACGCAGTATTTT
- TRBJ2-7 TRBV18 TRBD1 CASAGTGGGYEQYF TGTGCCAGCGCAGGGACAGGGGGTGGCTACGAGCAGTACTTC
- TRBJ2-5 TRBV28 TRBD2 CASSLPSSGGWETQYF TGTGCCAGCAGTTTACCCTCCTCGGGGGGTTGGGAGACCCAGTACTTC
- TRBJ2-2 TRBV12-3/TRBV12-4 TRBD2 CAFSSTRGLARVTGELFF TGTGCCTTCAGTTCGACCCGGGGACTAGCGAGGGTCACCGGGGAGCTGTTTTTT
- TRBJ2-7 TRBV2 - CASMTATSYEQYF TGTGCCAGCATGACAGCGACCTCCTACGAGCAGTACTTC
few TRBJ2-7 TRBV20-1 TRBD1 CSARELTGGFYEQYF TGCAGTGCTAGAGAGCTGACAGGGGGCTTCTACGAGCAGTACTTC
- TRBJ2-7 TRBV6-1 TRBD1 CASTRRQGRGEQYF TGTGCCAGCACCAGACGACAGGGGAGAGGCGAGCAGTACTTC
- TRBJ2-1 TRBV5-5 TRBD1 CASRTIDRGKNEQFF TGTGCCAGCAGAACCATCGACAGGGGAAAGAATGAGCAGTTCTTC
- TRBJ1-2 TRBV10-3 - CAISDLGGNYGYTF TGTGCCATCAGTGATCTGGGTGGGAACTATGGCTACACCTTC
few TRBJ2-1 TRBV24-1 TRBD1 CATSDPNSDRGTHNEQFF TGTGCCACCAGTGACCCAAACTCGGACAGGGGCACACACAATGAGCAGTTCTTC
- TRBJ2-1 TRBV28 - CASSLSFGGGNEQFF TGTGCCAGCAGTTTATCCTTCGGAGGGGGGAATGAGCAGTTCTTC
- TRBJ2-5 TRBV4-2 TRBD2 CASSPLGEGETQYF TGTGCCAGCAGCCCTCTTGGGGAGGGAGAGACCCAGTACTTC
few TRBJ2-7 TRBV6-2/TRBV6-3 - CASSKVLDSSKQYF TGTGCCAGCAGTAAGGTTCTGGACAGCAGCAAGCAGTACTTC
once TRBJ1-1 TRBV3-1 - CASSQVMGQAFF TGTGCCAGCAGCCAAGTTATGGGGCAGGCTTTCTTT
- TRBJ2-3 TRBV18 TRBD1 CASSPRPGQGTDTQYF TGTGCCAGCTCACCCAGACCGGGACAGGGCACAGATACGCAGTATTTT
- TRBJ2-1 TRBV3-1 - CASSRGGHNEQFF TGTGCCAGCTCGAGGGGGGGTCACAATGAGCAGTTCTTC
- TRBJ2-3 TRBV5-1 - CASSRGRTEDTQYF TGCGCCAGCAGCAGGGGACGGACGGAAGATACGCAGTATTTT
- TRBJ2-2 TRBV20-1 - CSARSGTTNTGELFF TGCAGTGCTAGGTCCGGGACAACGAACACCGGGGAGCTGTTTTTT
few TRBJ2-5 TRBV10-3 - CAIAAGAGETQYF TGTGCCATCGCGGCGGGGGCTGGAGAGACCCAGTACTTC
- TRBJ2-1 TRBV20-1 - CSAGPTESYNEQFF TGCAGTGCCGGTCCGACGGAGTCCTACAATGAGCAGTTCTTC
- TRBJ2-1 TRBV9 TRBD2 CASSPGTSGSLHNEQFF TGTGCCAGCAGCCCCGGGACTAGCGGGAGTCTCCACAATGAGCAGTTCTTC
- TRBJ2-7 TRBV9 - CASSVGQTSYEQYF TGTGCCAGCAGCGTAGGGCAGACCTCCTACGAGCAGTACTTC
few TRBJ2-3 TRBV7-9 TRBD2 CASSAGLALRTDTQYF TGTGCCAGCAGCGCCGGACTAGCGCTTCGCACAGATACGCAGTATTTT
few TRBJ2-7 TRBV28 - CASSFHQAYEQYF TGTGCCAGCAGTTTTCATCAGGCCTACGAGCAGTACTTC
few TRBJ2-7 TRBV7-2 - CASSSPGYNEQYF TGTGCCAGCAGCTCTCCAGGGTACAACGAGCAGTACTTC
many TRBJ2-2 TRBV12-3/TRBV12-4 - CASKITGELFF TGTGCCAGCAAAATCACCGGGGAGCTGTTTTTT
- TRBJ1-3 TRBV10-2 - CASSDFRGFGNTIYF -
few TRBJ1-5 TRBV6-2/TRBV6-3 - CASSSGLQPQHF TGTGCCAGCAGCTCTGGACTTCAGCCCCAGCATTTT
few TRBJ2-5 TRBV5-5 TRBD1 CASSGPGQGARETQYF TGTGCCAGCAGCGGACCGGGACAGGGGGCTAGAGAGACCCAGTACTTC
- TRBJ2-5 TRBV24-1 - CATSDSRETQYF TGTGCCACCAGTGATTCCCGGGAGACCCAGTACTTC
many TRBJ1-1 TRBV20-1 - CSARAGHANTEAFF TGCAGTGCTAGAGCGGGACACGCGAACACTGAAGCTTTCTTT